The entry below describes one TCR beta chain. Its matching antigen is unknown. The data originate from a study of blood T cells in healthy people across ages. Notes on the study in general: As naive T cell percentage varied, TCR beta diversity correlated strongly with it. Age advanced and TCR beta diversity per million T cells fell, roughly linearly.

Healthy Caucasians from Russia aged about 6 to 95 served as donors. Alongside a J-beta primer mix, a sample-barcoded 5' primer served in a second PCR lasting roughly 7 to 11 cycles. The authors tagged each cDNA molecule using a template-switch adaptor with 12 random nucleotides. In TCRdb, the 5' RACE reads were re-called with MiXCR into one record per CDR3 protein. The profile covers about 1.8 million distinct CDR3 sequences, with roughly 49% appearing a single time and roughly 2.1% taken by the ten largest. V shed 5 bases, J shed 8 bases, and the junction held 15 bases outside the gene matches. The CDR3 is made up of 16 amino acids. Germline lookup yields CDR1 SGHRS and CDR2 YFSETQ.

This sequence joins TRBV5-1 and TRBJ2-1; 8 bases align to TRBD1. The sequencing sample was made of blood. The receptor comes from a woman aged 40 to 55 in good health. In DNA, the CDR3 is TGCGCCAGCAGAAGGAATACAGGGGGTCTGGTCGATGAGCAGTTCTTC. Translated, it gives CASRRNTGGLVDEQFF.